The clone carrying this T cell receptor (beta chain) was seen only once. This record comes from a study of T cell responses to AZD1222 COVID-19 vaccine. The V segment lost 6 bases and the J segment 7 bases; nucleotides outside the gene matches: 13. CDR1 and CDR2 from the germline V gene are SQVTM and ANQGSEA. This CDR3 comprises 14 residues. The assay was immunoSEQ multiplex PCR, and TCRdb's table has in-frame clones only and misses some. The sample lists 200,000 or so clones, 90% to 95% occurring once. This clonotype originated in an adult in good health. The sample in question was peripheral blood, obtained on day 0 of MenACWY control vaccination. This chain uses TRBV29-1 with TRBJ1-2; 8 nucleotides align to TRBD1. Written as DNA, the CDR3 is TGCAGCGTGGCAGACAGGGGACTTTTCGGTGGCTACACCTTC. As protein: CSVADRGLFGGYTF.